This T cell receptor beta chain was captured by sequencing in a study of CD8+ T cells in alopecia areata. Study-wide points: Clonality exceeded that of normal scalp in lesional scalp, most notably in alopecia totalis/universalis. Scalp samples also yield sequences of resident alphabeta T cells from normal skin.

Worth noting for this clone: Its target is not known.

Alopecia areata patients gave lesional scalp punch biopsies and peripheral blood samples. In each case, RNA was isolated and then reverse transcribed into cDNA as the sequencing template. Sequencing was performed with immunoSEQ multiplex PCR; in TCRdb, only in-frame clones are kept and a portion is missing. The table lists around 160,000 clones, approximately 50% of them singletons. With 2 bases removed from V and 2 bases from J, the gap between germline ends came to 16 bases. The CDR3 has 16 residues. Germline assignment: CDR1 SGHRS and CDR2 YFSETQ. The sequencing sample was made of CD4+ T cells sorted from blood. The TCR was taken from a human donor with alopecia areata. The V and J genes are TRBV5-1 and TRBJ1-1; the D gene is possibly TRBD1 (6 bases). CDR3 protein: CASSFGWGALNTEAFF. As DNA, the CDR3 is TGCGCCAGCAGCTTCGGTTGGGGGGCTCTTAACACTGAAGCTTTCTTT.